A single sample is the source of the 9 T cell receptor beta chains below, sequenced in a study of CD8 T cells in ankylosing spondylitis. TCRdb independently ran MiXCR on the 5' RACE reads; one entry per CDR3 protein. The sample holds approximately 200,000 distinct CDR3 sequences, 13% seen once. Specimen: blood, either unsorted or a sorted T cell fraction (not recorded which). The origin of the receptors is a male donor with ankylosing spondylitis or in good health (not recorded which).

This chain links TRBV6-5 with TRBJ1-2; no reliable D call. This CDR3 comprises 14 residues. The V end lost 2 bases, the J end lost 8 bases, and 15 bases lay between the germline ends. CDR1 is MNHEY, CDR2 SVGAGI, per germline. CDR3 loop: CASSYGRNHIGYTF. CDR3 bases: TGTGCCAGCAGTTACGGACGCAATCATATCGGCTACACCTTC.

The rearrangement links TRBV3-1 to TRBJ2-4; TRBD2 might be the D (5 bases). The V end lost 0 bases, the J end lost 1 base, and 10 bases lay between the germline ends. Looked up from germline, CDR1 is LGHDT and CDR2 is YNNKEL (reference sequence). The CDR3 extends over 16 amino acids. CDR3 amino acids: CASSQDPTGAKNIQYF. The CDR3 DNA is TGTGCCAGCAGCCAAGATCCAACGGGGGCCAAAAACATTCAGTACTTC.

The chain links TRBV18 to TRBJ2-2, with 7 positions matching TRBD1. Germline CDR1 is KGHSH and CDR2 is LQKENI. The CDR3 has 16 residues. With 6 bases clipped from V and 0 bases from J, the junction kept 7 bases outside the gene matches. CDR3 nucleotides: TGTGCCAGCTCCTCAGAACAGGGGACGAACACCGGGGAGCTGTTTTTT. Translating it yields CASSSEQGTNTGELFF.

V is TRBV30 and J is TRBJ2-2, with unresolved D. Per germline, CDR1 GTSNPN and CDR2 SVGIG (reference sequence). The CDR3 totals 14 residues. V dropped 6 bases and J dropped 1 base, with 12 bases sitting between them. The CDR3 sequence: CACSRALNTGELFF. The CDR3 DNA reads TGTGCCTGCTCTAGGGCATTGAACACCGGGGAGCTGTTTTTT. The full variable domain, its missing parts supplied by reference TRBV30 and TRBJ2-2, is SQTIHQWPATLVQPVGSPLSLECTVEGTSNPNLYWYRQAAGRGLQLLFYSVGIGQISSEVPQNLSASRPQDRQFILSSKKLLLSDSGFYLCACSRALNTGELFFGEGSRLTVL.

This chain uses TRBV15 with TRBJ2-1, with TRBD1 matching 8 bases. Germline values: CDR1 LNHNV, CDR2 YYDKDF (reference sequence). The CDR3 is 12 residues long. V gave up 3 bases and J gave up 8 bases; unmatched junction bases: 0. The CDR3 protein is CATSSRGHEQFF. In DNA form, the CDR3 reads TGTGCCACCAGCAGCAGGGGGCATGAGCAGTTCTTC.

This clonotype was counted at least ten times. J is TRBJ2-2 and V is TRBV24-1; a possible D gene is TRBD1 (6 bases). Looked up from germline, CDR1 is KGHDR and CDR2 is SFDVKD. V was cut by 7 bases and J by 10 bases, with 12 bases left in between. This CDR3 is built from 12 residues. CDR3 amino acids: CATSEPGQELFF. The CDR3 nucleotides are TGTGCCACCAGCGAACCGGGACAGGAGCTGTTTTTT.

CDR3 residues: CSILGDTQYF. For the CDR3, the DNA is TGCAGCATCCTTGGGGATACGCAGTATTTT. This rearrangement joins TRBV29-1 to TRBJ2-3; D not resolved. CDR3 size: 10 residues. V lost 8 bases to trimming and J lost 6 bases, with 9 bases between them. Germline lookup yields CDR1 SQVTM and CDR2 ANQGSEA.

The rearrangement uses TRBV12-3 or TRBV12-4 and TRBJ1-5, with D perhaps matching TRBD1 (5 bases). The CDR3 is 15 amino acids. Trimming cost V 3 bases and J 4 bases, with 13 bases left between them. CDR3: CASSFGGGGNQPQHF. CDR3 DNA: TGTGCCAGCAGTTTCGGCGGTGGGGGAAATCAGCCCCAGCATTTT.

The chain has TRBV5-1 and TRBJ2-2; D is tentatively TRBD1 or TRBD2 (5 bases each). CDR1 and CDR2 from the germline V gene are SGHRS and YFSETQ. The CDR3 is made up of 13 amino acids. The V and J ends lost 2 bases and 5 bases respectively, with 7 bases between them. The CDR3 region is CASSLWGTGELFF. CDR3 sequence (DNA): TGCGCCAGCAGCTTATGGGGGACCGGGGAGCTGTTTTTT.